This TCR beta chain was profiled in a study of identical twins. The authors used template switching to add a universal primer site and gave cDNA unique molecular identifiers. TCRdb recomputed calls from the 5' RACE reads with MiXCR, one row per CDR3 protein. Among about 250,000 distinct CDR3 sequences listed, roughly an eighth were seen once. This clonotype appeared many times. Germline CDR1 is DFQATT and CDR2 is SNEGSKA (reference sequence). V lost 3 bases and J lost 9; bases outside the gene matches: 9. The CDR3 length is 13 residues. The clonotype was recovered from a woman between 18 and 30 years old in good health. The chain has TRBV20-1 and TRBJ2-5; 8 bases match TRBD2. The specimen sequenced was memory (CD45RO+) T cells sorted from blood. The CDR3 protein is CSARGSGTWAQYF. The CDR3 nucleotides are TGCAGTGCTAGGGGTAGCGGGACTTGGGCCCAGTACTTC.